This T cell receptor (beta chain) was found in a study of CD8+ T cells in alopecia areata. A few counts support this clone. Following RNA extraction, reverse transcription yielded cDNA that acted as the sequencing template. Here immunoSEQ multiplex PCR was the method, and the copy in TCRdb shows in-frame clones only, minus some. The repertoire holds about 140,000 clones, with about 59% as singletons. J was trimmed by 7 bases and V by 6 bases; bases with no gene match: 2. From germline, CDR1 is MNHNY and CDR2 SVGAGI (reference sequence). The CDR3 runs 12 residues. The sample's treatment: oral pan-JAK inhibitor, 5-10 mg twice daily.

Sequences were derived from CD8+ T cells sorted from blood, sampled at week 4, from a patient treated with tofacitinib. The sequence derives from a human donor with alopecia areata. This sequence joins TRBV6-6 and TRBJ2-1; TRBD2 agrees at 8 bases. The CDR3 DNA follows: TGTGCCAGCAGCCCGGGGGGGAATGAGCAGTTCTTC. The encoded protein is CASSPGGNEQFF.